Following are 5 T cell receptor beta chains from one sample sequenced in a study of cytomegalovirus exposure and HLA in healthy donors. PCR employed 60 Vbeta and 13 Jbeta primers. Generated by immunoSEQ multiplex PCR, the TCRdb table keeps only in-frame clones and is missing some. The sample is made up of under 250,000 clones, and the top ten hold around 1.1% of it. Sequenced material: PBMCs. These TCRs come from a girl aged 2-9 years in good health and CMV-seropositive.

This sequence joins TRBV7-2 and TRBJ1-1; D is perhaps TRBD1 (5 bases). The CDR3 runs 15 residues. Germline V gene data show CDR1 as SGHTA and CDR2 as FQGNSA. The ends were cut back, 4 bases at V and 4 bases at J, with 16 bases in the middle. This CDR3 is CASSSLAGTLTEAFF. In nucleotides, the CDR3 is TGTGCCAGCAGCTCACTAGCCGGGACCCTCACTGAAGCTTTCTTT. Based on the CDR3 plus reference TRBV7-2 and TRBJ1-1, the full variable domain is GAGVSQSPSNKVTEKGKDVELRCDPISGHTALYWYRQSLGQGLEFLIYFQGNSAPDKSGLPSDRFSAERTGGSVSTLTIQRTQQEDSAVYLCASSSLAGTLTEAFFGQGTRLTVV.

The rearrangement uses TRBV2 and TRBJ2-3, with 10 bases matching TRBD2. V shed 7 bases and J 4 bases; nucleotides not matched to a gene: 14. The length of the CDR3 is 17 residues. In germline, CDR1 is SNHLY, CDR2 FYNNEI. The CDR3 region is CASKRLAGVGLSDTQYF. The CDR3 DNA reads TGTGCCAGCAAGCGGCTAGCGGGAGTCGGATTATCAGATACGCAGTATTTT.

The chain uses TRBV6-6 and TRBJ1-3; 9 nucleotides match TRBD1. The CDR3 length is 14 residues. J gave up 4 bases and V 6 bases, and 4 bases lay outside the gene matches. Germline V gene lookup returns CDR1 MNHNY and CDR2 SVGAGI (reference sequence). In nucleotides, the CDR3 is TGTGCCAGCAGATCAGGGACAGGGGGAAACACCATATATTTT. It codes for CASRSGTGGNTIYF.

This sequence joins TRBV9 and TRBJ1-1, with a tentative D call TRBD1 (6 bases). The V and J ends lost 4 bases and 10 bases respectively, with 20 bases between them. The CDR3 has 14 amino acids. Germline CDR1 and CDR2: SGDLS and YYNGEE. This chain's CDR3 is CASSPQGTGGRAFF. The CDR3, as DNA: TGTGCCAGCAGCCCCCAGGGGACGGGTGGGAGAGCTTTCTTT.

The chain combines TRBV15 with TRBJ2-7, with a possible D match to TRBD2 (6 bases). The germline V gene has CDR1 LNHNV and CDR2 YYDKDF (reference sequence). This CDR3 comprises 15 residues. Trimming removed 3 bases from V and 0 bases from J, with 12 bases in between. The CDR3 loop reads CATSRDRGSSYEQYF. The CDR3 region has the DNA TGTGCCACCAGCAGGGATCGGGGGAGCTCCTACGAGCAGTACTTC.